A single sample is the source of the 26 T cell receptor beta chains below, sequenced in a study of blood T cell repertoires in COVID-19 (dated by TCRdb to about 2020). The library relied on the immunoSEQ multiplex PCR assay. What TCRdb holds here is the immuneACCESS table cut down to in-frame rearrangements. Part of the clones is not present; checked against another copy, under half of the missing clones reflect an unresolved V gene, and the others are unexplained. A total of about 25,000 clones appear in this sample, approximately 86% of them only once. The top ten clonotypes cover about 5.5% of the sample. Sequencing was done on a sample of peripheral blood. The receptors here all came from a man aged 50-60 years with active COVID-19.

CDR3 in DNA: TGTGCCAGCAGTTACTTTCATAGCGGGACGAACACCGGGGAGCTGTTTTTT. It codes for CASSYFHSGTNTGELFF. This chain connects TRBV6-2 or TRBV6-3 to TRBJ2-2, with TRBD2 identical over 8 bases. V lost 1 base, J lost 0 bases, and 4 bases stayed unmatched. This CDR3 contains 17 residues. Germline-derived CDR1 and CDR2 are MNHEY and SVGEGT.

The chain has TRBV5-4 and TRBJ2-7, with D hard to call. In germline, CDR1 is SGHNT, CDR2 YYREEE (reference sequence). Trimming removed 4 bases from V and 6 bases from J, with 17 bases in between. CDR3 size: 14 residues. This CDR3 reads CASSPRPNTGEQYF. Here the CDR3 DNA reads TGTGCCAGCAGCCCCCGACCAAATACGGGCGAGCAGTACTTC.

The genes are TRBV2 and TRBJ1-1; TRBD1 aligns across 10 bases. Germline V lookup: CDR1 SNHLY, CDR2 FYNNEI. This CDR3 is 14 amino acids long. V was pared by 5 bases and J by 5 bases, with 5 bases of the junction left unmatched. CDR3 sequence reads: CASSRGQGITEAFF. CDR3 in DNA: TGTGCCAGCAGTAGGGGACAGGGGATAACTGAAGCTTTCTTT.

This chain connects TRBV25-1 to TRBJ1-6; 7 bases are a match to TRBD1. The CDR3 is 13 amino acids. Looked up from germline, CDR1 is MGHDK and CDR2 is SYGVNS. V dropped 8 bases and J dropped 5; count of bases not matched to a gene: 3. The CDR3 nucleotides are TGTGCCAGCTCCGGGACAGATAATTCACCCCTCCACTTT. Translated: CASSGTDNSPLHF.

The gene calls are TRBV28 and TRBJ2-7; TRBD1 aligns across 8 bases. The CDR3 totals 13 residues. In germline, CDR1 is MDHEN, CDR2 SYDVKM. Germline trimming cut 7 bases from V and 6 bases from J; bases unmatched to any gene: 8. The CDR3 reads CASTRTGSGEQYF. The CDR3 DNA is TGTGCCAGCACCCGGACAGGGAGCGGCGAGCAGTACTTC.

This rearrangement joins TRBV7-9 to TRBJ1-2, with D unresolved. This CDR3 spans 15 amino acids. In germline, CDR1 is SEHNR, CDR2 FQNEAQ (reference sequence). V was pared by 8 bases and J by 3 bases, with 19 bases between. The CDR3 spells CASRDPREDHYGYTF. The CDR3 DNA reads TGTGCCAGCCGAGATCCTAGGGAGGATCACTATGGCTACACCTTC.

This chain connects TRBV6-2 or TRBV6-3 to TRBJ2-7, with D possibly matching TRBD2 (5 bases). V dropped 0 bases and J dropped 7 bases, with 10 bases sitting between them. The CDR3 spans 13 residues. Germline lookup yields CDR1 MNHEY and CDR2 SVGEGT. The CDR3 spells CASSYSLPGEQYF. CDR3 DNA: TGTGCCAGCAGTTACTCGCTCCCGGGGGAGCAGTACTTC.

The chain couples TRBV7-3 to TRBJ1-6; no clear D gene. The CDR3 loop spans 13 amino acids. V was shortened by 0 bases and J by 8 bases, with 5 bases between the two germline ends. The germline gives CDR1 SGHTA, CDR2 FQGTGA. CDR3 nucleotide sequence: TGTGCCAGCAGCTTAACTAGTTATTCACCCCTCCACTTT. Translation gives CASSLTSYSPLHF.

This clone was seen a single time. The chain employs TRBV28 and TRBJ1-6; D possibly corresponds to TRBD1 (6 bases). Germline loops: CDR1 MDHEN, CDR2 SYDVKM. The V gene lost 5 bases and the J gene lost 0 bases, with 8 bases spanning the gap. The CDR3 contains 15 residues. The CDR3 is CASSTGSSYNSPLHF. The CDR3 nucleotides read TGTGCCAGCAGTACAGGGAGCTCCTATAATTCACCCCTCCACTTT.

The DNA of the CDR3 is TGTGCCAGCACCAGTGACAGGCGCTATGGCTACACCTTC. As protein: CASTSDRRYGYTF. V and J are TRBV6-6 and TRBJ1-2; D possibly corresponds to TRBD1 (6 bases). This CDR3 has 13 amino acids. The germline V gene encodes CDR1 MNHNY and CDR2 SVGAGI (reference sequence). Trimming left V 7 bases short and J 4 bases short, with 13 bases between.

The V and J genes are TRBV15 and TRBJ1-6, with TRBD1 matching over 9 bases. The germline gives CDR1 LNHNV, CDR2 YYDKDF (reference sequence). J was trimmed by 7 bases and V by 6 bases; bases with no gene match: 7. The length of the CDR3 is 15 residues. CDR3 amino acids: CATRGGTGPNSPLHF. The CDR3 DNA sequence: TGTGCCACCAGAGGCGGGACAGGGCCCAATTCACCCCTCCACTTT.

This clone appeared once. V is TRBV27 and J is TRBJ2-3; TRBD2 matches 15 bases. The CDR3 extends over 18 amino acids. Looked up from germline, CDR1 is MNHEY and CDR2 is SMNVEV (reference sequence). The V and J ends lost 1 base and 7 bases, in that order; junction bases with no gene match: 9. CDR3 in DNA: TGTGCCAGCAGTTTATGGGGACTAGCGGGAGGTGGGTTGAATACGCAGTATTTT. Residues: CASSLWGLAGGGLNTQYF.

The chain employs TRBV6-1 and TRBJ2-7; 12 nucleotides agree with TRBD1. Unmatched junction bases numbered 7, after V lost 0 bases and J lost 4 bases. Germline V gene lookup returns CDR1 MNHNS and CDR2 SASEGT. This CDR3 has 17 residues. The CDR3 reads CASSEALPGQGAYEQYF. The CDR3 DNA sequence: TGTGCCAGCAGTGAAGCGCTACCGGGACAGGGGGCTTACGAGCAGTACTTC.

The chain combines TRBV28 with TRBJ2-1, with 12 bases identical to TRBD2. J gave up 4 bases and V 4 bases, and 14 bases lay outside the gene matches. The CDR3 has 19 amino acids. The germline CDR1 and CDR2 sequences are MDHEN and SYDVKM. The DNA of the CDR3 is TGTGCCAGCAGTTCCGGACTAGCGGGATTATGGAACCCTTACAATGAGCAGTTCTTC. This translates into CASSSGLAGLWNPYNEQFF.

V gene TRBV3-1 (or the pseudogene TRBV3-2) combines with J gene TRBJ2-7; tentative D call: TRBD2 (6 bases). The CDR3 is 14 amino acids. Trimming removed 3 bases at V and 6 bases at J, with 15 bases between. Germline V gene data show CDR1 as LGHDT and CDR2 as YNNKEL (reference sequence). In nucleotides, the CDR3 is TGTGCCAGCAGCCACTCGGGACTTGCCCGCGAGCAGTACTTC. Encoded protein: CASSHSGLAREQYF.

This rearrangement joins TRBV4-1 to TRBJ2-7; D gene ambiguous. The CDR3 covers 13 residues. The germline CDR1 and CDR2 sequences are MGHRA and YSYEKL. V lost 1 base and J 8 bases, leaving 12 bases between the germline ends. CDR3 nucleotides: TGCGCCAGCAGCCAAGCTTACACTATCCAGCAGTACTTC. Its protein product is CASSQAYTIQQYF.

V is TRBV6-2 or TRBV6-3 and J is TRBJ2-7; 8 nucleotides align to TRBD1. The germline gives CDR1 MNHEY, CDR2 SVGEGT. The CDR3 has 16 amino acids. V trimming: 5 bases; J trimming: 7 bases; junction bases outside the gene matches: 16. CDR3 loop: CASSDAGQGKLREQYF. The DNA of the CDR3 is TGTGCCAGCAGTGACGCCGGACAGGGCAAACTACGGGAGCAGTACTTC.

The V and J genes are TRBV6-5 and TRBJ2-1; TRBD2 agrees at 7 bases. Germline V lookup: CDR1 MNHEY, CDR2 SVGAGI. There are 15 residues in the CDR3. The trim removed 6 bases at V and 9 bases at J, leaving 14 bases unmatched. The CDR3 DNA reads as TGTGCCAGCAGGCGACGGGAGGCCGGCCGGAGTGAGCAGTTCTTC. This sequence encodes CASRRREAGRSEQFF.

The chain employs TRBV24-1 and TRBJ2-3, with D possibly being TRBD2 (5 bases). V gave up 7 bases and J gave up 3 bases, with 10 bases separating them. This CDR3 contains 13 residues. CDR1 is KGHDR, CDR2 SFDVKD, per germline. In DNA, the CDR3 is TGTGCCACCAGGCCTGGAGGTACAGATACGCAGTATTTT. Translating gives CATRPGGTDTQYF.

This chain links TRBV7-2 with TRBJ1-6; D is perhaps TRBD1 (5 bases). V was shortened by 3 bases and J by 6 bases, with 12 bases between the two germline ends. The CDR3 has 15 residues. The germline gives CDR1 SGHTA, CDR2 FQGNSA. The CDR3 DNA reads TGTGCCAGCAGCTTCCTAGGGGAGGGTAATTCACCCCTCCACTTT. This encodes CASSFLGEGNSPLHF.

This clone was found once. In the same sample, other DNA sequences code for this CDR3. In DNA form, the CDR3 reads TGTGCCAGCAGCCAAGTAGCGGGGGGGCGAGGGGAGACCCAGTACTTC. Encoded protein: CASSQVAGGRGETQYF. The chain is built from TRBV3-1 (or the pseudogene TRBV3-2) and TRBJ2-5; 11 bases are shared with TRBD2. CDR1 is LGHDT, CDR2 YNNKEL, per germline (reference sequence). The CDR3 loop spans 16 amino acids. The junction had 6 bases not matched to a gene; V was cut back by 1 base and J by 5 bases.

This chain connects TRBV19 to TRBJ2-7; 7 positions match TRBD1. V gave up 6 bases and J gave up 2 bases; unmatched junction bases: 4. Germline V gives CDR1 LNHDA, CDR2 SQIVND (reference sequence). This CDR3 region has 13 residues. This CDR3 is CASSQGVTYEQYF. Here the CDR3 DNA reads TGTGCCAGTAGCCAGGGGGTTACCTACGAGCAGTACTTC.

The rearrangement joins TRBV11-3 to TRBJ1-2, with D unresolved. Germline assignment: CDR1 SGHNT and CDR2 YENEEA. V lost 4 bases and J lost 2, with 11 bases in between. The CDR3 runs to 14 residues. CDR3 bases: TGTGCCAGCAGCTCACTAACACCAAACTATGGCTACACCTTC. It yields the protein CASSSLTPNYGYTF.

The genes are TRBV2 and TRBJ2-5; 8 nucleotides align to TRBD2. The V segment lost 8 bases and the J segment 4 bases; nucleotides outside the gene matches: 12. This CDR3 is 15 amino acids long. Germline V CDR1 and CDR2: SNHLY, FYNNEI. Here the CDR3 reads CASGPDGRVLETQYF. The CDR3 region has the DNA TGTGCCAGCGGACCTGACGGGAGGGTGCTAGAGACCCAGTACTTC. The complete variable domain, with remaining parts taken from reference TRBV2 and TRBJ2-5, reads EPEVTQTPSHQVTQMGQEVILRCVPISNHLYFYWYRQILGQKVEFLVSFYNNEISEKSEIFDDQFSVERPDGSNFTLKIRSTKLEDSAMYFCASGPDGRVLETQYFGPGTRLLVL.

Only a few counts were recorded for this clone. The gene calls are TRBV18 and TRBJ1-1; the match to TRBD1 covers 10 bases. With 6 bases clipped from V and 7 bases from J, the junction kept 5 bases outside the gene matches. CDR1 and CDR2 (germline): KGHSH, LQKENI. This CDR3 is built from 13 residues. Written as DNA, the CDR3 is TGTGCCAGCTCGCCGGGACAGGGGAATGAAGCTTTCTTT. This codes for CASSPGQGNEAFF. Full variable domain (missing parts from reference TRBV18 and TRBJ1-1): NAGVMQNPRHLVRRRGQEARLRCSPMKGHSHVYWYRQLPEEGLKFMVYLQKENIIDESGMPKERFSAEFPKEGPSILRIQQVVRGDSAAYFCASSPGQGNEAFFGQGTRLTVV.

The chain couples TRBV25-1 to TRBJ1-3, with D perhaps TRBD1 (5 bases). Trimming stripped 2 bases from V and 4 bases from J, with 12 bases between. Germline V lookup: CDR1 MGHDK, CDR2 SYGVNS. The CDR3 spans 15 residues. The DNA for the CDR3 is TGTGCCAGCAGTGAAGGGAACAGGCGCGGAAACACCATATATTTT. This translates into CASSEGNRRGNTIYF.